This TCR beta chain was recorded in a study of breast tumors, draining lymph nodes, adjacent tissues. For this clonotype: Germline and junction disagree at one end, which may indicate a read error.

Each CDR3 protein gets one entry after TCRdb re-called the multiplex PCR reads with MiXCR. This table holds approximately 130,000 distinct CDR3 sequences, approximately 20% found once. CDR1 and CDR2 (germline): LGHNA, YNFKEQ. This CDR3 has 17 residues. Axillary draining lymph nodes of breast cancer patients supplied the node samples. The sequenced material came from axillary lymph node tissue. This receptor was obtained from a female donor with breast cancer. Some clones in this sample may be carry-over from other donors' samples. V is TRBV4-2 and J is TRBJ1-4; 9 nucleotides align to TRBD1. DNA of the CDR3: TGTGCCAGCAGCCCCCGGGACAGGGCCACAACTAATGGAAAACTGTTTTTT. It codes for CASSPRDRATTNGKLFF.